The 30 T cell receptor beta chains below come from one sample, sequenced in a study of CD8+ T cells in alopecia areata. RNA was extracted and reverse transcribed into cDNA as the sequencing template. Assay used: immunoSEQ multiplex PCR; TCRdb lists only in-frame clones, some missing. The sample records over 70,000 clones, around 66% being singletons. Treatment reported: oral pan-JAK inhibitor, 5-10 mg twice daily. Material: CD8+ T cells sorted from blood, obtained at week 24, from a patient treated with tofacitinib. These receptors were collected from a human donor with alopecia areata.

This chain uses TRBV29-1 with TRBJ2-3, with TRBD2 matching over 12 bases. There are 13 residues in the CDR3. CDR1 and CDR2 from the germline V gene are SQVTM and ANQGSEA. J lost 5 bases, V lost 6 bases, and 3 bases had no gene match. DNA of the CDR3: TGCAGCGTGTCTAGCGGGGGGGTAGATACGCAGTATTTT. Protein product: CSVSSGGVDTQYF.

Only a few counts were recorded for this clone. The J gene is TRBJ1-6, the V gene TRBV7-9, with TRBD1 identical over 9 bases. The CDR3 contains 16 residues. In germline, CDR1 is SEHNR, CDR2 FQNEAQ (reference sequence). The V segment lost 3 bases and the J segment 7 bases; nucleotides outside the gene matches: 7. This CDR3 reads CASSFNPGQGNSPLHF. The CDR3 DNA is TGTGCCAGCAGCTTCAACCCGGGACAGGGAAATTCACCCCTCCACTTT.

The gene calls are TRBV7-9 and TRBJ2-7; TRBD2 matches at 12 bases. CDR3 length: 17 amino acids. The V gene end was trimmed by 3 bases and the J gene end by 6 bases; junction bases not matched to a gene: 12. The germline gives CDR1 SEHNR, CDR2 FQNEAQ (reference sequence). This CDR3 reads CASSLGRLAGVSGEQYF. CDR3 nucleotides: TGTGCCAGCAGCTTGGGTCGACTAGCGGGAGTATCCGGCGAGCAGTACTTC.

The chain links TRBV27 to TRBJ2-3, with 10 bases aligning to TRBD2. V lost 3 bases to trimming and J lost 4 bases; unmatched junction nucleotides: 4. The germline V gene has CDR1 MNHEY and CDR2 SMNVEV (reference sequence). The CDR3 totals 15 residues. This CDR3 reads CASSLSSGSPDTQYF. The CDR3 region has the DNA TGTGCCAGCAGTTTGTCTAGCGGGAGCCCAGATACGCAGTATTTT.

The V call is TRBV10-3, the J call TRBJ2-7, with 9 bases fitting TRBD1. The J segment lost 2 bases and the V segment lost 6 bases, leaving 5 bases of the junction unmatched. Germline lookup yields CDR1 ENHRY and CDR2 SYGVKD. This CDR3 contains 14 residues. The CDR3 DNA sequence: TGTGCCATCAGGGGACAGGGCCCACCCTACGAGCAGTACTTC. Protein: CAIRGQGPPYEQYF.

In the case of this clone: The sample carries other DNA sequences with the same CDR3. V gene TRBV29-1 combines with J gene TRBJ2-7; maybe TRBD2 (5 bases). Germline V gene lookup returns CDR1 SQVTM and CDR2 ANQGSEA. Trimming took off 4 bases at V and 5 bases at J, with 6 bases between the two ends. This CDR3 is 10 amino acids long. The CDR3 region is CSVVGNEQYF. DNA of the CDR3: TGCAGCGTTGTCGGGAACGAGCAGTACTTC.

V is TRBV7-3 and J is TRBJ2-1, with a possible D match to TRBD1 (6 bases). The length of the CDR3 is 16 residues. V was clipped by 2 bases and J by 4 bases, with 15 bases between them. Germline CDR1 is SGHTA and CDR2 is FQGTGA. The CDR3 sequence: CASSLGVGQVYNEQFF. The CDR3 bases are TGTGCCAGCAGCTTAGGAGTGGGACAAGTATACAATGAGCAGTTCTTC.

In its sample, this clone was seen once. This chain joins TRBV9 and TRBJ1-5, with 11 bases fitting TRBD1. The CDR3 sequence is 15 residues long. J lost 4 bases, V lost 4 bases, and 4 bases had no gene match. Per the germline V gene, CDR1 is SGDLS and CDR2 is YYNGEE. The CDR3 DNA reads TGTGCCAGCAGCCTCGGGACAGGGGGGAATCAGCCCCAGCATTTT. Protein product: CASSLGTGGNQPQHF.

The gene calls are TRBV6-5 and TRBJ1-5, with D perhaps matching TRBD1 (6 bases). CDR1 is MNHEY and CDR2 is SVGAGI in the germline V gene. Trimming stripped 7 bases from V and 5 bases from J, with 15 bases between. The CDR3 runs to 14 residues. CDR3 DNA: TGTGCCAGCACTCCTCCAGGGGTGGATCAGCCCCAGCATTTT. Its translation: CASTPPGVDQPQHF.

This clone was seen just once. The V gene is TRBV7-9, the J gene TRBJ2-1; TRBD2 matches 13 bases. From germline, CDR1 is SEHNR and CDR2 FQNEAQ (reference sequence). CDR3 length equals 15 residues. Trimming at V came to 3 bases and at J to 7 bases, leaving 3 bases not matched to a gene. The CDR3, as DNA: TGTGCCAGCAGCTTCGAACTAGCGGGAGGGAATGAGCAGTTCTTC. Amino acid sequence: CASSFELAGGNEQFF.

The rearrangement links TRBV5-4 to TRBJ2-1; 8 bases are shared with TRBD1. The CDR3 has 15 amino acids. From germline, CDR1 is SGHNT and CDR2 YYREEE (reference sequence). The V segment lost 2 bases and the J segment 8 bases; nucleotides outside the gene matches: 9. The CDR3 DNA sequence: TGTGCCAGCAGCTTATCCGACAGGGGATTGGATGAGCAGTTCTTC. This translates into CASSLSDRGLDEQFF.

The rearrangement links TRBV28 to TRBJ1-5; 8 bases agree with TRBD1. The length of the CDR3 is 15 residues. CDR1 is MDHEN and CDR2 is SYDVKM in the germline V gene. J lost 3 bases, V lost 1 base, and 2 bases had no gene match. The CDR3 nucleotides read TGTGCCAGCAGTTTATTCCAGGGGGCCAATCAGCCCCAGCATTTT. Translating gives CASSLFQGANQPQHF.

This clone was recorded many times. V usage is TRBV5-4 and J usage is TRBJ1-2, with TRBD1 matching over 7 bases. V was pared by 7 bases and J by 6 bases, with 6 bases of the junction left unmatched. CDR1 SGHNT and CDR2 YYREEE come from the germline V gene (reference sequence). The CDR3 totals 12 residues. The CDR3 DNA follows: TGTGCCAGCTATCGGACAGGCAATGGCTACACCTTC. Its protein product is CASYRTGNGYTF.

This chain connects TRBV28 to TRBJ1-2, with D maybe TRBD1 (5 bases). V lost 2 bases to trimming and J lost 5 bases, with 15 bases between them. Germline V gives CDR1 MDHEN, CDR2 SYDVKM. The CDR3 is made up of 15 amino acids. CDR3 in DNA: TGTGCCAGCAGTTTACCAAACTGGGGGTCGTATGGCTACACCTTC. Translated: CASSLPNWGSYGYTF.

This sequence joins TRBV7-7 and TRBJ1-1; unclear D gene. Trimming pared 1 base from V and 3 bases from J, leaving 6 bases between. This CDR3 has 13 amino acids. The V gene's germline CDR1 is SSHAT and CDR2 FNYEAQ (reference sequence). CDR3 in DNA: TGTGCCAGCAGCTTAGGGAGTTACACTGAAGCTTTCTTT. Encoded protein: CASSLGSYTEAFF.

The CDR3 loop reads CASSIAGSSYNEQFF. CDR3 bases: TGTGCCAGTAGTATCGCCGGGAGCTCCTACAATGAGCAGTTCTTC. The chain recombines TRBV19 with TRBJ2-1, with D perhaps TRBD2 (6 bases). The CDR3 contains 15 residues. The germline V gene has CDR1 LNHDA and CDR2 SQIVND (reference sequence). Trimming pared 3 bases from V and 0 bases from J, leaving 9 bases between.

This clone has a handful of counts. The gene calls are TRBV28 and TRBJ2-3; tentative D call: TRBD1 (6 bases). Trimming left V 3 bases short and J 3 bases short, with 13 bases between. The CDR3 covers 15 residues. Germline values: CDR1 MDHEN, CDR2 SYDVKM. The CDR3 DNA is TGTGCCAGCAGTTTTAGGGGGAGCGGTACAGATACGCAGTATTTT. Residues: CASSFRGSGTDTQYF.

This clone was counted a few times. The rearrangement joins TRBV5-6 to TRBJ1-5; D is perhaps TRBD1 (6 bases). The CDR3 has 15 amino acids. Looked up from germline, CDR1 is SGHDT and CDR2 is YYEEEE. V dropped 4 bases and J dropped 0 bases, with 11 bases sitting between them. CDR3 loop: CASSIGTSSNQPQHF. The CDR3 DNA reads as TGTGCCAGCAGCATCGGGACAAGTAGCAATCAGCCCCAGCATTTT.

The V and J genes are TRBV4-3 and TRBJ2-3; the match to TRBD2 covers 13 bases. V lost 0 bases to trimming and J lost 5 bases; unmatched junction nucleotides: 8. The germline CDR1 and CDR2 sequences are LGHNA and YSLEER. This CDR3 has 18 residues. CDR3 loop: CASSQDYGLAGAGDTQYF. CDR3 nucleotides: TGCGCCAGCAGCCAAGATTACGGACTAGCGGGAGCAGGAGATACGCAGTATTTT.

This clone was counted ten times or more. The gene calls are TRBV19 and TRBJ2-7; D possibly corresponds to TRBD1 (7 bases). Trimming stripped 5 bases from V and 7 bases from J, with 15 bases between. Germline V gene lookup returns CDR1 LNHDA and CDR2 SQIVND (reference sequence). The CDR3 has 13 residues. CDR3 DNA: TGTGCCAGTAGTCTCAACCAGGGGGGAGAGCAGTACTTC. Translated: CASSLNQGGEQYF.

In nucleotides, the CDR3 is TGTGCCACCAGACAGGCCAGGGCCACCGGGGAGCTGTTTTTT. Translation gives CATRQARATGELFF. The V gene is TRBV4-2, the J gene TRBJ2-2; TRBD1 might be the D (6 bases). Germline V gene data show CDR1 as LGHNA and CDR2 as YNFKEQ. CDR3 size: 14 residues. The V end was cut by 10 bases, the J end by 4 bases, with 16 bases between.

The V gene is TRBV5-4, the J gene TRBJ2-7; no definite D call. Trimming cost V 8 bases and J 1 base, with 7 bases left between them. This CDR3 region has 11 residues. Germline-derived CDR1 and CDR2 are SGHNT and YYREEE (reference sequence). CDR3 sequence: CASADSYEQYF. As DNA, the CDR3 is TGTGCCAGTGCTGATTCCTACGAGCAGTACTTC.

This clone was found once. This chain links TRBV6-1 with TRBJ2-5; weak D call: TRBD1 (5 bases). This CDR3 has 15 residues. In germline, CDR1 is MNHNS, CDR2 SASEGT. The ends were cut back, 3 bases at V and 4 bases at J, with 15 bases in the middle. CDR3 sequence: CASSDGWGRPETQYF. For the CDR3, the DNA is TGTGCCAGCAGTGATGGGTGGGGCCGACCAGAGACCCAGTACTTC.

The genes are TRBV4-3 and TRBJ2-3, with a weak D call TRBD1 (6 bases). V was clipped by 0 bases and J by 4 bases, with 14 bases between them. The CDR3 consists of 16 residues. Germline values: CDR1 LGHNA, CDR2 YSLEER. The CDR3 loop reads CASSQDGQWSADTQYF. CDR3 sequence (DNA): TGCGCCAGCAGCCAAGATGGACAGTGGAGCGCAGATACGCAGTATTTT.

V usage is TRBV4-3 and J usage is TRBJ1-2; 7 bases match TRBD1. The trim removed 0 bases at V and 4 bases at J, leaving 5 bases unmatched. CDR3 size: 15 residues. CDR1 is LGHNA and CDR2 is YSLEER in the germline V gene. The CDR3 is CASSQEHRGFYGYTF. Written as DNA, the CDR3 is TGCGCCAGCAGCCAAGAACACAGGGGTTTCTATGGCTACACCTTC.

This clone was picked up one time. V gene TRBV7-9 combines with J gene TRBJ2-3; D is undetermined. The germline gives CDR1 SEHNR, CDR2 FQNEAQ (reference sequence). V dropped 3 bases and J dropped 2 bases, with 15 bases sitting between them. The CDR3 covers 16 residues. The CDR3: CASSFGGPSYTDTQYF. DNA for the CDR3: TGTGCCAGCAGCTTCGGTGGGCCGTCGTACACAGATACGCAGTATTTT.

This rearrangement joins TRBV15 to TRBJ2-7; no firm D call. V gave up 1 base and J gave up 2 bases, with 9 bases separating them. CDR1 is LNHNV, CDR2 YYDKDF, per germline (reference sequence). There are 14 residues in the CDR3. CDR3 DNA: TGTGCCACCAGCAGAGCGGCAGACCCCTACGAGCAGTACTTC. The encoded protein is CATSRAADPYEQYF.

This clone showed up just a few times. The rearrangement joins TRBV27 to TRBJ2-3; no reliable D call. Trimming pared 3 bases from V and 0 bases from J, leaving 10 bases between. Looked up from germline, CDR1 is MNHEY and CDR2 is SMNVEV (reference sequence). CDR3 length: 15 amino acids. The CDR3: CASSLYSTSTDTQYF. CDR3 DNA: TGTGCCAGCAGTTTGTACTCAACGAGCACAGATACGCAGTATTTT.

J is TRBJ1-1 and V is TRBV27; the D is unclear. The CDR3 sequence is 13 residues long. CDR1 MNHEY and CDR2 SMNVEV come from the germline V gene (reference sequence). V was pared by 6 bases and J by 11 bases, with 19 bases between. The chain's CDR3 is CASRGRPGNRAFF. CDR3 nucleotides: TGTGCCAGCAGGGGTCGACCGGGAAATCGGGCTTTCTTT.

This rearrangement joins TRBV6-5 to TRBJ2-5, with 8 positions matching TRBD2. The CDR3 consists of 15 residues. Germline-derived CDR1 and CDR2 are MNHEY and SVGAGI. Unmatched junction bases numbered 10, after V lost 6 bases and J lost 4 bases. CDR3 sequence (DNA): TGTGCCAGCAGCCCGATCCGCGGGAGGTTAGAGACCCAGTACTTC. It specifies CASSPIRGRLETQYF.